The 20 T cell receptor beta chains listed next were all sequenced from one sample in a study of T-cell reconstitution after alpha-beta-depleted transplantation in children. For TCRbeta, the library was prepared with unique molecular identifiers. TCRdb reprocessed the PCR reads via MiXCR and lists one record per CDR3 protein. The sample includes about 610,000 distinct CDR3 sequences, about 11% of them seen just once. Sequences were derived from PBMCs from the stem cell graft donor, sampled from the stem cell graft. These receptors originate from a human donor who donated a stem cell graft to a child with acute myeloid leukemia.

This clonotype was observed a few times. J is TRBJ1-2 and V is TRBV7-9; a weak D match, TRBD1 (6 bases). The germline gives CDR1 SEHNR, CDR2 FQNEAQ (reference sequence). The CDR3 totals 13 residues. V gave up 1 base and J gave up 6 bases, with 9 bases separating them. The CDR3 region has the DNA TGTGCCAGCAGCTTAGTGGCAGGGGATGGCTACACCTTC. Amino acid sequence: CASSLVAGDGYTF.

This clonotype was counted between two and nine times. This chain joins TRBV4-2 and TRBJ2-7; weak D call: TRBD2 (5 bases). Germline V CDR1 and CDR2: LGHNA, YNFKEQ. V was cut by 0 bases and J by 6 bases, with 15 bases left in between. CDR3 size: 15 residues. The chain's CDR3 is CASSQDKDSHSEQYF. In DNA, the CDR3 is TGTGCCAGCAGCCAAGATAAGGACTCGCACTCCGAGCAGTACTTC.

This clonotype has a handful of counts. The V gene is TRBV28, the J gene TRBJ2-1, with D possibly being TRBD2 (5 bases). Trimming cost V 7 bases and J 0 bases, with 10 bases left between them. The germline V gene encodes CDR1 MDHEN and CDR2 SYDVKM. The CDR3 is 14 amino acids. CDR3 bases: TGTGCCAGCAATACGGGATACTCCTACAATGAGCAGTTCTTC. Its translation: CASNTGYSYNEQFF.

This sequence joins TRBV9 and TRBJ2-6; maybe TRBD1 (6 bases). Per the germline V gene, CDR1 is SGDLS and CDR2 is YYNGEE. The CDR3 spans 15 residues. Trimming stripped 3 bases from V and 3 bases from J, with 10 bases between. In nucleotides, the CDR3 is TGTGCCAGCAGCGAACAGGGCATTGGGGCCAACGTCCTGACTTTC. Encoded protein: CASSEQGIGANVLTF.

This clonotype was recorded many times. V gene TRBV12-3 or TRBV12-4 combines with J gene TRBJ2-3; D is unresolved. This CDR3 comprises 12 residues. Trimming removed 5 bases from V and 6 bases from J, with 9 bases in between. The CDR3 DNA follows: TGTGCCAGCAGTGCCCGATTCGATACGCAGTATTTT. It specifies CASSARFDTQYF.

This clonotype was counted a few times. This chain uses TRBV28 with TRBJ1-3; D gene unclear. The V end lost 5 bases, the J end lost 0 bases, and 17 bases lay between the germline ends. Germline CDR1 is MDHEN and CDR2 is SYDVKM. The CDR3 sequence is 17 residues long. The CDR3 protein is CASSRPGETFSGNTIYF. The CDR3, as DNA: TGTGCCAGCAGTCGACCGGGAGAGACCTTCTCTGGAAACACCATATATTTT.

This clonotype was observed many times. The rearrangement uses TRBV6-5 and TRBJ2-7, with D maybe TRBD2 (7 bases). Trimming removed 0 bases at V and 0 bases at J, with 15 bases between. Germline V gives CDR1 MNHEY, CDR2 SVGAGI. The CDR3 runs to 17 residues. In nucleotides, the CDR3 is TGTGCCAGCAGTTACTCGGTTGTGGGAGGGGGCTCCTACGAGCAGTACTTC. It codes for CASSYSVVGGGSYEQYF.

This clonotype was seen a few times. As DNA, the CDR3 is TGCAGTGCTAGCCCCCGGGTAGCGGGAGGAGAGACCCAGTACTTC. As protein: CSASPRVAGGETQYF. The V gene is TRBV20-1, the J gene TRBJ2-5; 10 nucleotides align to TRBD2. CDR1 DFQATT and CDR2 SNEGSKA come from the germline V gene (reference sequence). Unmatched junction bases numbered 8, after V lost 3 bases and J lost 4 bases. The CDR3 totals 15 residues.

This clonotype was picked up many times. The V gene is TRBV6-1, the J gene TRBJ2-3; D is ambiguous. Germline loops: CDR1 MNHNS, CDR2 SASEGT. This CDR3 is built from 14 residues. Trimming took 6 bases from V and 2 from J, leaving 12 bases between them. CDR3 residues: CASSRRQNTDTQYF. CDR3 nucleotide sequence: TGTGCCAGCAGCCGCCGCCAAAACACAGATACGCAGTATTTT.

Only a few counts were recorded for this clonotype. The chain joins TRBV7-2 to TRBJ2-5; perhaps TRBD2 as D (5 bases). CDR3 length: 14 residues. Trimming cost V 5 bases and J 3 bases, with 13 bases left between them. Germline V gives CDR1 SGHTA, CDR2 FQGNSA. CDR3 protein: CASSPRTGEETQYF. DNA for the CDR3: TGTGCCAGCAGCCCGAGGACTGGGGAAGAGACCCAGTACTTC. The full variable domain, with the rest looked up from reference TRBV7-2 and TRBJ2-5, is GAGVSQSPSNKVTEKGKDVELRCDPISGHTALYWYRQSLGQGLEFLIYFQGNSAPDKSGLPSDRFSAERTGGSVSTLTIQRTQQEDSAVYLCASSPRTGEETQYFGPGTRLLVL.

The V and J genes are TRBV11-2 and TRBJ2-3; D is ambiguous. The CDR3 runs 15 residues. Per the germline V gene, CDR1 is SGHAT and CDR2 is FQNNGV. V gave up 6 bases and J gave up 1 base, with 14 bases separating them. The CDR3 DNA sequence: TGTGCCAGCAGACCCATTTTAAGGGGCACAGATACGCAGTATTTT. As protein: CASRPILRGTDTQYF.

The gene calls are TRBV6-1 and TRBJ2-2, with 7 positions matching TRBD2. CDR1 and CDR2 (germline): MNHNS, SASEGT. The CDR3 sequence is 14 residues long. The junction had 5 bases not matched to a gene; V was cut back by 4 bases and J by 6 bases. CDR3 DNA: TGTGCCAGCAGTGCGAGCCGGGGGGCCGGGGAGCTGTTTTTT. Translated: CASSASRGAGELFF.

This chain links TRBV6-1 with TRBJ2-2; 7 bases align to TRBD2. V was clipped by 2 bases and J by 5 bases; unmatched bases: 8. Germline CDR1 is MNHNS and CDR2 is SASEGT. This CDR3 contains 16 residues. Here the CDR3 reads CASSEFAGVRTGELFF. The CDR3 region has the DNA TGTGCCAGCAGTGAATTCGCGGGAGTGCGGACCGGGGAGCTGTTTTTT.

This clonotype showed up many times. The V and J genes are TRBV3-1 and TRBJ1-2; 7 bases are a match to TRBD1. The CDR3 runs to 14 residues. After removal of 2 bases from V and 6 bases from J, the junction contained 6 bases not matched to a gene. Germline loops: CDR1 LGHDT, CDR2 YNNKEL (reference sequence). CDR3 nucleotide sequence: TGTGCCAGCAGCCAACTTGACAGGGCTAATGGCTACACCTTC. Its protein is CASSQLDRANGYTF.

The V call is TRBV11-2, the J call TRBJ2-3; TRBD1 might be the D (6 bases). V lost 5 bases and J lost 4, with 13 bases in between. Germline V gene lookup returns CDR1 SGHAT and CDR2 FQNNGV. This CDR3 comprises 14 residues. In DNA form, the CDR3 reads TGTGCCAGCAGCAACGGACAGTTTTCAGATACGCAGTATTTT. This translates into CASSNGQFSDTQYF. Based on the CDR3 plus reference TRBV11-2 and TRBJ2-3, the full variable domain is EAGVAQSPRYKIIEKRQSVAFWCNPISGHATLYWYQQILGQGPKLLIQFQNNGVVDDSQLPKDRFSAERLKGVDSTLKIQPAKLEDSAVYLCASSNGQFSDTQYFGPGTRLTVL.

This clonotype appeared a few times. As DNA, the CDR3 is TGTGCCAGCAGTTTGGGACAGTCGGCGAACACTGAAGCTTTCTTT. This encodes CASSLGQSANTEAFF. V usage is TRBV27 and J usage is TRBJ1-1, with TRBD1 identical over 7 bases. CDR1 is MNHEY and CDR2 is SMNVEV in the germline V gene (reference sequence). V shed 3 bases and J 1 base; nucleotides not matched to a gene: 5. The CDR3 length is 15 residues.

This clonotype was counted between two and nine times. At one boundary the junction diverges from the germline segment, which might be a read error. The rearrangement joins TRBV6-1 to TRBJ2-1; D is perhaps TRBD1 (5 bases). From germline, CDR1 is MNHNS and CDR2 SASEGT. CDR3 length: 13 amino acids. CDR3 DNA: TGTGCCAGCACCCGACAGTCCTCCAATGAGCAGTTCTTC. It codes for CASTRQSSNEQFF.

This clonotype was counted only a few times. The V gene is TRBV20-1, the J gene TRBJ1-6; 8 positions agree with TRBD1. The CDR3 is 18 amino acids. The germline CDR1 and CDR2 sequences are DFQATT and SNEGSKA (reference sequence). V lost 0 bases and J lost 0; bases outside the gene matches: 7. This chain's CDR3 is CSARDPNRGSSYNSPLHF. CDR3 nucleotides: TGCAGTGCTAGAGACCCCAACAGGGGGAGCTCCTATAATTCACCCCTCCACTTT.

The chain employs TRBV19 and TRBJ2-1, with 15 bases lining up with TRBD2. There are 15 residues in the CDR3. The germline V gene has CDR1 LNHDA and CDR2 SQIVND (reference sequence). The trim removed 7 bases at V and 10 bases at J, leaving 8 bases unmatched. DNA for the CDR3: TGTGCCAGTACCCTGGGACTAGCGGGAGGAGGAGAGCAGTTCTTC. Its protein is CASTLGLAGGGEQFF.

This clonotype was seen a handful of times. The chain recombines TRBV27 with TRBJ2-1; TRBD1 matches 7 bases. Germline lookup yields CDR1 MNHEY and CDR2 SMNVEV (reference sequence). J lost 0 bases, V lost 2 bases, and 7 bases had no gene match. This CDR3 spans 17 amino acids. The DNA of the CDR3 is TGTGCCAGCAGTTTAGTGACAGGGCTTAGCTCCTACAATGAGCAGTTCTTC. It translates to CASSLVTGLSSYNEQFF.